This entry is about one T cell receptor beta chain. Its antigen is still unknown. Trimming removed 2 bases at V and 4 bases at J, with 9 bases between. CDR1 is GTSNPN, CDR2 SVGIG, per germline (reference sequence). This CDR3 has 12 residues. Profiled with immunoSEQ multiplex PCR; TCRdb holds only in-frame clones, not every one. The sample yields over 350,000 clones, around 85% seen once. Treatment described: some 20 received Ad26.COV2.S at low or high dose, single or two shots; about 5 received placebo; per-sample allocation not given. After the first vaccine or placebo injection, samples were drawn on day 63. The sample is drawn from a study of Ad26.COV2.S vaccination and SARS-CoV-2 variants. General study results and limits: CD8+ and CD4+ T cells specific for spike reportedly responded with substantial breadth after vaccination.

The chain employs TRBV30 and TRBJ2-7, with D unclear. The TCR comes from a person aged 18-60 years who received the Ad26.COV2.S COVID-19 vaccine or a placebo. Sequencing was performed on peripheral blood, taken in a trial of Ad26.COV2.S vaccine versus placebo. The CDR3 region has the DNA TGTGCCTGGAGTACTGGGAATTACGAGCAGTACTTC. This sequence encodes CAWSTGNYEQYF.